Listed below are T cell receptor beta chains from one sample, sequenced in a study of blood T cell repertoires in COVID-19. TCRdb keeps only in-frame clones here, not all; method: immunoSEQ multiplex PCR. The sample has 30,000 to 35,000 clones, about four fifths seen once. Sequencing was carried out using peripheral blood. These receptors were taken from a man at least 80 years old with active or convalescent COVID-19. Each CDR3 is given with its conserved first and last residue. The D gene is left open where the match is weak. Size is stated for part of the rows, as once, few or many counts, or as a class when the clone is expanded.

.	TRBJ2-5	TRBV3-1/TRBV3-2	.	TGTGCCAGCAGCCAGGACTCCCCGAGATGGGAGACCCAGTACTTC	CASSQDSPRWETQYF
.	TRBJ2-7	TRBV28	.	TGTGCCAGCAGTTTAGTGGGCGGTACATCGGGGGAGCAGTACTTC	CASSLVGGTSGEQYF
TRBD2	TRBJ2-1	TRBV30	once	TGTGCCTGGAGTCCCGTCCCGGGACTAGCGGAGTTCTTC	CAWSPVPGLAEFF
TRBD1	TRBJ1-4	TRBV28	.	TGTGCCAGCAGTTCGGGACAGGGGAATGAAAAACTGTTTTTT	CASSSGQGNEKLFF
TRBD2	TRBJ2-3	TRBV5-4	.	TGTGCCAGCAGCTCGGGACTAGCGGGAGGGCCGGGAGATACGCAGTATTTT	CASSSGLAGGPGDTQYF
TRBD1	TRBJ2-3	TRBV7-9	.	TGTGCCAGCTCCCTTCCCGAGACAGGGGGCACAGATACGCAGTATTTT	CASSLPETGGTDTQYF
.	TRBJ1-2	TRBV4-3	.	TGCGCCAGCAGCCAAGACGACCAGGGGCGCGGCTACACCTTC	CASSQDDQGRGYTF
TRBD2	TRBJ2-7	TRBV7-2	.	TGTGCCAGCAGCCGGGGGACTAGCGGGACCTCCGAGCAGTACTTC	CASSRGTSGTSEQYF
TRBD1	TRBJ2-2	TRBV2	.	TGTGCCAGCAGTGAAGCGCTCGGACAGGGGACGACCGGGGAGCTGTTTTTT	CASSEALGQGTTGELFF
TRBD1	TRBJ2-3	TRBV5-1	.	TGCGCCAGCAGCTTGGGGGACAGGACTAGCACAGATACGCAGTATTTT	CASSLGDRTSTDTQYF
TRBD2	TRBJ2-3	TRBV11-2	.	TGTGCCAGCAGCCCCTTAGGAGCGGGAGAAATGGATACGCAGTATTTT	CASSPLGAGEMDTQYF
TRBD2	TRBJ2-1	TRBV6-6	many	TGTGCCAGCAAACTAGCGGGAGCCGGAAATGAGCAGTTCTTC	CASKLAGAGNEQFF
TRBD1	TRBJ2-5	TRBV6-5	.	TGTGCCAGCAGTTACCCCGGACAGGGTCAAGAGACCCAGTACTTC	CASSYPGQGQETQYF
.	TRBJ1-6	TRBV19	once	TGTGCCAGTACGGGACAATGGAATTCACCCCTCCACTTT	CASTGQWNSPLHF
TRBD2	TRBJ2-1	TRBV3-1/TRBV3-2	few	TGTGCCAGCAGCCGACTCCTTCGGACTAGCGGGAACAATGAGCAGTTCTTC	CASSRLLRTSGNNEQFF
TRBD2	TRBJ2-1	TRBV6-4	.	TGTGCCCGCGGGGAGGGCCGTTATGAGCAGTTCTTC	CARGEGRYEQFF
.	TRBJ2-2	TRBV9	once	TGTGCCAGCAGCTCTCCCAGGTTCGGGGGGAACACCGGGGAGCTGTTTTTT	CASSSPRFGGNTGELFF
.	TRBJ2-2	TRBV18	once	TGTGCCAGCCAGGAGGGCGGGGAGCTGTTTTTT	CASQEGGELFF
TRBD1	TRBJ1-5	TRBV19	.	TGTGCCAGTAGTCCATCTGGGACAGGTTTTTTTCGTCAGCCCCAGCATTTT	CASSPSGTGFFRQPQHF
.	TRBJ1-4	TRBV28	.	TGTGCCAGTACGAGTGCACAGGGCGGTGAAAAACTGTTTTTT	CASTSAQGGEKLFF
TRBD2	TRBJ2-5	TRBV7-9	.	TGTGCCAGCAGCACATGGGGTACTAGCGGGGCTATGCAAACGGAGACCCAGTACTTC	CASSTWGTSGAMQTETQYF
.	TRBJ2-1	TRBV2	.	TGTGCCAGCAGTGAATTGACAGGAGTTATCGATGAGCAGTTCTTC	CASSELTGVIDEQFF
.	TRBJ1-2	TRBV5-1	.	TGCGCCAGCAGCTTGGGACCAGGGGAGAACTATGGCTACACCTTC	CASSLGPGENYGYTF
.	TRBJ2-1	TRBV12-3/TRBV12-4	.	TGTGCCAGCAGTTTAGCGCTATCGGGGGAGCAGTTCTTC	CASSLALSGEQFF
TRBD2	TRBJ2-2	TRBV7-3	.	TGTGCCAGCAGCATGTCTAGCGGGAGTTCGGTAACCGGGGAGCTGTTTTTT	CASSMSSGSSVTGELFF
.	TRBJ2-5	TRBV7-9	few	TGTGCCAGCACCCGAGGGGACAGCGGGCCCCAGTACTTC	CASTRGDSGPQYF
TRBD2	TRBJ2-7	TRBV19	.	TGTGCCAGTAGTCGGACTAGCAGGAGATACTCCTACGAGCAGTACTTC	CASSRTSRRYSYEQYF
.	TRBJ1-1	TRBV5-1	.	TGCGCCAGCAGCTTGGCCGATGGGGGCCCCCCTGAAGCTTTCTTT	CASSLADGGPPEAFF
TRBD1	TRBJ2-3	TRBV6-5	.	TGTGCCGGCAAGGGGGCGGTCACAGATACGCAGTATTTT	CAGKGAVTDTQYF
.	TRBJ2-1	TRBV6-5	.	TGTGCCAGCAGTTTTGCGGGATATTACAATGAGCAGTTCTTC	CASSFAGYYNEQFF
TRBD1	TRBJ1-6	TRBV25-1	.	TGTGCCAGCACCAAACAGGGGTATAATTCACCCCTCCACTTT	CASTKQGYNSPLHF
TRBD1	TRBJ2-7	TRBV11-2	.	TGTGCCAGCAGGTCGACAGGGCTACCCTACGAGCAGTACTTC	CASRSTGLPYEQYF
TRBD2	TRBJ2-1	TRBV7-9	.	TGTGCCAGCAGCCCTAGCGGTGGCAACAATGAGCAGTTCTTC	CASSPSGGNNEQFF
TRBD2	TRBJ2-7	TRBV3-1/TRBV3-2	.	TGTGCCAGCAGCCAACGACTAGCGGGAGTCTACGAGCAGTACTTC	CASSQRLAGVYEQYF
TRBD2	TRBJ2-2	TRBV2	.	TGTGCCAGCAGTGTTAGCGGGAGATTGACCGGGGAGCTGTTTTTT	CASSVSGRLTGELFF
.	TRBJ2-7	TRBV21-1	.	TGTGCCAGCAGCACCGTTTGGGACACCGCCTACGAGCAGTACTTC	CASSTVWDTAYEQYF
.	TRBJ1-6	TRBV3-1/TRBV3-2	.	TGTGCCAGCAGCCAATCTCTAGGTCCACCCCTCCACTTT	CASSQSLGPPLHF
.	TRBJ2-7	TRBV27	.	TGTGCCAGCAGCAGGAATTTTGACCAGTCCTACGAGCAGTACTTC	CASSRNFDQSYEQYF
.	TRBJ2-6	TRBV6-1	.	TGTGCCAGCAGTGAAGCGGTCAGGGGCGTTATACCGTCTGGGGCCAACGTCCTGACTTTC	CASSEAVRGVIPSGANVLTF
.	TRBJ2-7	TRBV4-1	.	TGCGCCAGCAGTCAGGGTACAGGGAGCTCCTACGAGCAGTACTTC	CASSQGTGSSYEQYF
TRBD2	TRBJ2-1	TRBV5-4	.	TGTGCCAGCAGCCAGACTTCGGGAGGGCCGGTGAATGAGCAGTTCTTC	CASSQTSGGPVNEQFF
TRBD1	TRBJ1-1	TRBV18	.	TGTGCCAGCTCACCAGTGGGACAGGGGAGGGTGAACACTGAAGCTTTCTTT	CASSPVGQGRVNTEAFF
.	TRBJ1-4	TRBV2	.	TGTGCCAGCAGTAGGGGCGGACCTGAAAAACTGTTTTTT	CASSRGGPEKLFF
.	TRBJ1-5	TRBV24-1	few	TGTGCCACCAGTGATTGGGGCCAAAATCAGCCCCAGCATTTT	CATSDWGQNQPQHF
TRBD2	TRBJ2-1	TRBV28	.	TGTGCCAGCAGTTTGTCTCTAGCGGGCGGCTCCTACAATGAGCAGTTCTTC	CASSLSLAGGSYNEQFF
.	TRBJ2-7	TRBV1	.	TGCACCAGCAGCCAAGATCCGGGAGGGCCTAATAGATCCTACGAGCAGTACTTC	CTSSQDPGGPNRSYEQYF
.	TRBJ2-4	TRBV28	.	TGTGCCAGCAGTTCCAGGGATTCAAACATTCAGTACTTC	CASSSRDSNIQYF
TRBD1	TRBJ2-1	TRBV11-2	.	TGTGCCAGCAGCTGGGGACAGGGAGTCCACAATGAGCAGTTCTTC	CASSWGQGVHNEQFF
.	TRBJ1-5	TRBV7-9	.	TGTGCCAGCAGCGAGGGACAAATTCAGCCCCAGCATTTT	CASSEGQIQPQHF
.	TRBJ2-1	TRBV10-2	.	TGCGCCAGCAGTGAGTCGGGAGCGGGCAACAATGAGCAGTTCTTC	CASSESGAGNNEQFF
TRBD2	TRBJ2-1	TRBV7-9	.	TGTGCCAGCAGCTCTCCGGGACTACGAAGCTCCTACAATGAGCAGTTCTTC	CASSSPGLRSSYNEQFF
TRBD1	TRBJ1-2	TRBV29-1	.	TGCAGCGATAGGACAGGGCAAGGCTACACCTTC	CSDRTGQGYTF